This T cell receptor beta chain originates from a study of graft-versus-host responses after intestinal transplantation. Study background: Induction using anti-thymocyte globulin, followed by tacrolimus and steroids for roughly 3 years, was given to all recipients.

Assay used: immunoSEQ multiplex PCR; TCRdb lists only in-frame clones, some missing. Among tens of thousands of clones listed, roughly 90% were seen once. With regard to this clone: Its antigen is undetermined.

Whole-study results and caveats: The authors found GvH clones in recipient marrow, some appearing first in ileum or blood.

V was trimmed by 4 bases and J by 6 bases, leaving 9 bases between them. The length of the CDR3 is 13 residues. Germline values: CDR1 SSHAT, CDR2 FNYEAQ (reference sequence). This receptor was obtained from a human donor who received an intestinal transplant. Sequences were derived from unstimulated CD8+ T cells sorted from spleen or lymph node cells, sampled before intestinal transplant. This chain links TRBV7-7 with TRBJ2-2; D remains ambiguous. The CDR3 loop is CASSWSSSGELFF. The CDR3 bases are TGTGCCAGCAGCTGGAGCAGTTCCGGGGAGCTGTTTTTT.